This entry is about one TCR beta chain. As handled by the study authors: Using reference gene primer amplification, nucleated cell counts were estimated. TCRdb keeps only in-frame clones here, not all; method: immunoSEQ multiplex PCR. V, J and clone size are those of that table, while D and trimming were read from the DNA. Of 28,000 or so clones in the sample, over 75% are singletons; the top ten hold around 30%. This sample is drawn from a study of blood T cell repertoires in COVID-19. Across the whole study: Acute and convalescent COVID-19 samples came from the United States, Italy and Spain.

There are 13 residues in the CDR3. The germline V gene has CDR1 SGDLS and CDR2 YYNGEE. V lost 2 bases and J lost 3, with 8 bases in between. Sequenced sample: peripheral blood. The chain carries TRBV9 and TRBJ1-1; the D is unclear. The sequence was obtained from an elderly woman with COVID-19, enrolled during active disease. The CDR3: CASSVKGDTEAFF. The CDR3 coding sequence is TGTGCCAGCAGCGTTAAAGGAGACACTGAAGCTTTCTTT.